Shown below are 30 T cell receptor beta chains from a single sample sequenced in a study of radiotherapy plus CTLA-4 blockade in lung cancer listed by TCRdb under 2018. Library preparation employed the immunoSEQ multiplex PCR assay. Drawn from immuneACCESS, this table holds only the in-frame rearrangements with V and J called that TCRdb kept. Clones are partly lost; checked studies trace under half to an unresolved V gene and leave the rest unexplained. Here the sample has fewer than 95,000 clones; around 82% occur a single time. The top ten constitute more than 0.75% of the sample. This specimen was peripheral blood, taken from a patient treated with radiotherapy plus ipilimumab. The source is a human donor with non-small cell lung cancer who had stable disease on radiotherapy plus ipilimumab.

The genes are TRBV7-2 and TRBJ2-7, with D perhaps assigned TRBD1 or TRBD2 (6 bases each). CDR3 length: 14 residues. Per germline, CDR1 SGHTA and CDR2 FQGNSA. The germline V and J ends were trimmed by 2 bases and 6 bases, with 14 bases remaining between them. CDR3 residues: CASSLTIGGSEQYF. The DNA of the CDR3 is TGTGCCAGCAGCTTAACTATAGGGGGGAGCGAGCAGTACTTC.

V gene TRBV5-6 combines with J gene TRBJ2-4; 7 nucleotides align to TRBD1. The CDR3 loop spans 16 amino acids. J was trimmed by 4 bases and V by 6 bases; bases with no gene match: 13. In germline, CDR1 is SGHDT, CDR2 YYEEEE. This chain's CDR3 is CASIRWQGVRKNIQYF. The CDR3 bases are TGTGCCAGCATCAGATGGCAGGGGGTAAGGAAAAACATTCAGTACTTC.

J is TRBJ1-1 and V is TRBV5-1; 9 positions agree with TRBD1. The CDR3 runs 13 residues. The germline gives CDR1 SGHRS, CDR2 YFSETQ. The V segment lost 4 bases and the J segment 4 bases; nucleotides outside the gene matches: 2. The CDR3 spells CASSLDRGTEAFF. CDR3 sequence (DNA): TGCGCCAGCAGCCTGGACAGGGGCACTGAAGCTTTCTTT.

As DNA, the CDR3 is TGTGCCATCAGTGAGGCGGGGGGCCTCCAGAAGACCCAGTACTTC. Translation: CAISEAGGLQKTQYF. V gene TRBV10-3 combines with J gene TRBJ2-5; TRBD2 matches 8 bases. The CDR3 is 15 residues long. Trimming removed 2 bases from V and 6 bases from J; junction bases left unmatched: 8. CDR1 and CDR2 (germline): ENHRY, SYGVKD.

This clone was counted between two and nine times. Here the CDR3 reads CASSRGALDEQFF. As DNA, the CDR3 is TGCGCCAGCTCTAGAGGGGCCCTTGATGAGCAGTTCTTC. The chain couples TRBV10-2 to TRBJ2-1, with D possibly being TRBD1 or TRBD2 (5 bases each). This CDR3 contains 13 residues. Looked up from germline, CDR1 is WSHSY and CDR2 is SAAADI. The V end was cut by 8 bases, the J end by 8 bases, with 16 bases between.

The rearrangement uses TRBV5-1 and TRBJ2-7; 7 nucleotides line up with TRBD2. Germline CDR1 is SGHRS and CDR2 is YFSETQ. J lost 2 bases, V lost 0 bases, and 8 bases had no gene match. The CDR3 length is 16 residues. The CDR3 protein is CASSLGASGDPYEQYF. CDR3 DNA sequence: TGCGCCAGCAGCTTGGGCGCTAGCGGAGACCCCTACGAGCAGTACTTC.

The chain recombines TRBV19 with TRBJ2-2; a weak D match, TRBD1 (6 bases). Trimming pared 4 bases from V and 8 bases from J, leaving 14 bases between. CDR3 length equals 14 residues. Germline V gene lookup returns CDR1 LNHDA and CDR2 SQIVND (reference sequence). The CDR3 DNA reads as TGTGCCAGTAGTAAATTCCAGGGGTTGGGGGAGCTGTTTTTT. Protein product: CASSKFQGLGELFF.

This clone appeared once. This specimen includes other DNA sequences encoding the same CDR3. The chain's CDR3 is CARGEGSLAKNIQYF. The CDR3 region has the DNA TGTGCCAGGGGCGAGGGGTCCTTAGCCAAAAACATTCAGTACTTC. The rearrangement uses TRBV5-3 and TRBJ2-4; D is possibly TRBD1 or TRBD2 (5 bases each). TRBV5-3 is given ORF status, its function remaining uncertain. V was pared by 8 bases and J by 0 bases, with 15 bases between. The CDR3 runs 15 residues.

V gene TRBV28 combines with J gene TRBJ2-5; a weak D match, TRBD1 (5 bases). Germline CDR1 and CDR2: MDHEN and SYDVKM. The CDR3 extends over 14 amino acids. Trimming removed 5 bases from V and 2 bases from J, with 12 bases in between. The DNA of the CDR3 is TGTGCCAGCAGTGATCAGGGCGGTCAAGAGACCCAGTACTTC. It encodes CASSDQGGQETQYF.

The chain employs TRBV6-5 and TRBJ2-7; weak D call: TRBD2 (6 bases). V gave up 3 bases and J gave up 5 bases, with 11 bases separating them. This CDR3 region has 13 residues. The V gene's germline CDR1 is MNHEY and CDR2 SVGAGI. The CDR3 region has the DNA TGTGCCAGCAGTTATACCGGGAGTAACGAGCAGTACTTC. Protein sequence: CASSYTGSNEQYF.

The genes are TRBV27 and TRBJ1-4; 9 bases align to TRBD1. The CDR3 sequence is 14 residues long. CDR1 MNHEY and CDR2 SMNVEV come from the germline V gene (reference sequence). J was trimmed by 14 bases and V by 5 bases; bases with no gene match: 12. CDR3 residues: CASSPGEHRGRLFF. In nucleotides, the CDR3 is TGTGCCAGCAGTCCCGGCGAACACAGGGGGCGGCTGTTTTTT.

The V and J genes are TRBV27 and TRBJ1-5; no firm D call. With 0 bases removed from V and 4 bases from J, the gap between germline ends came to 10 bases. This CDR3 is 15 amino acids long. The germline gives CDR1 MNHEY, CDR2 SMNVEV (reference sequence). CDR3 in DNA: TGTGCCAGCAGTTTATCAGGGCTTGGGAATCAGCCCCAGCATTTT. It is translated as CASSLSGLGNQPQHF.

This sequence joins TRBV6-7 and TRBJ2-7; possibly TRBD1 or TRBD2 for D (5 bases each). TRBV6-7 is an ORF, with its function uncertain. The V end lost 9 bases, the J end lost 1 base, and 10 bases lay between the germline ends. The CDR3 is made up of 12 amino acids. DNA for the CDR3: TGTGCCAGGACAGAGGGTTCCTACGAGCAGTACTTC. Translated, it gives CARTEGSYEQYF.

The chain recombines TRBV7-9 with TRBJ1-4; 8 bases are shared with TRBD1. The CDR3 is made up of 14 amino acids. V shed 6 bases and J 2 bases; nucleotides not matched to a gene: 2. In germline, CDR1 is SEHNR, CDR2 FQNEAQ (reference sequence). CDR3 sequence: CASSYRGTNEKLFF. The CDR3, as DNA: TGTGCCAGCAGTTACAGGGGGACTAATGAAAAACTGTTTTTT.

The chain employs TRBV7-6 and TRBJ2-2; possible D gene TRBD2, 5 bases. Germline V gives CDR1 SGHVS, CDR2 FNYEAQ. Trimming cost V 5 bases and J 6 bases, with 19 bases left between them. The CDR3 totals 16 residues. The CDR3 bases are TGTGCCAGCAGCCAGAACTCGGACTTCATGGCCGGGGAGCTGTTTTTT. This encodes CASSQNSDFMAGELFF. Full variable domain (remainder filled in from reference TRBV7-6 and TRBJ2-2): GAGVSQSPRYKVTKRGQDVALRCDPISGHVSLYWYRQALGQGPEFLTYFNYEAQQDKSGLPNDRFSAERPEGSISTLTIQRTEQRDSAMYRCASSQNSDFMAGELFFGEGSRLTVL.

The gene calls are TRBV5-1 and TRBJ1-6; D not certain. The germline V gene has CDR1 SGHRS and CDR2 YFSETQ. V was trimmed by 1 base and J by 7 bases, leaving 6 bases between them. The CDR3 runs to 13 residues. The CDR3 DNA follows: TGCGCCAGCAGCTTGTGGCCAAATTCACCCCTCCACTTT. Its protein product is CASSLWPNSPLHF.

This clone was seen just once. The CDR3 DNA reads TGTGCCACGGGACGCACTGAAGCTTTCTTT. It yields the protein CATGRTEAFF. This chain connects TRBV19 to TRBJ1-1, with a possible D match to TRBD1 (5 bases). Germline V CDR1 and CDR2: LNHDA, SQIVND (reference sequence). The V gene lost 10 bases and the J gene lost 4 bases, with 7 bases spanning the gap. This CDR3 is 10 amino acids long. The full variable domain, completed using reference TRBV19 and TRBJ1-1, is DGGITQSPKYLFRKEGQNVTLSCEQNLNHDAMYWYRQDPGQGLRLIYYSQIVNDFQKGDIAEGYSVSREKKESFPLTVTSAQKNPTAFYLCATGRTEAFFGQGTRLTVV.

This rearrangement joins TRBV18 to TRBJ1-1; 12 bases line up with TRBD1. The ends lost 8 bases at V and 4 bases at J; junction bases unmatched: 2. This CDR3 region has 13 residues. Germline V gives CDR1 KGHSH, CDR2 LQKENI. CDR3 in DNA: TGTGCCAGCGGGACAGGGGGCAGCACTGAAGCTTTCTTT. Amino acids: CASGTGGSTEAFF. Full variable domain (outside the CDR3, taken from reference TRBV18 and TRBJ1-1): NAGVMQNPRHLVRRRGQEARLRCSPMKGHSHVYWYRQLPEEGLKFMVYLQKENIIDESGMPKERFSAEFPKEGPSILRIQQVVRGDSAAYFCASGTGGSTEAFFGQGTRLTVV.

The CDR3 region is CASRRQGTSNQPQHF. The CDR3 nucleotides read TGTGCCAGTAGGAGACAGGGTACAAGCAATCAGCCCCAGCATTTT. The chain uses TRBV19 and TRBJ1-5; 7 bases are shared with TRBD1. J lost 1 base, V lost 6 bases, and 6 bases had no gene match. The CDR3 runs to 15 residues. CDR1 and CDR2 from the germline V gene are LNHDA and SQIVND (reference sequence).

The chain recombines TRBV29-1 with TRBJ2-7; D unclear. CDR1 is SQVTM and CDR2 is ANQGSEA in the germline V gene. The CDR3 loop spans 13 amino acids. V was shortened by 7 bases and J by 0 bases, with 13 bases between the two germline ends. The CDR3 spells CSASEVLSYEQYF. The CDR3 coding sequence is TGCAGCGCCTCAGAAGTCCTCTCCTACGAGCAGTACTTC.

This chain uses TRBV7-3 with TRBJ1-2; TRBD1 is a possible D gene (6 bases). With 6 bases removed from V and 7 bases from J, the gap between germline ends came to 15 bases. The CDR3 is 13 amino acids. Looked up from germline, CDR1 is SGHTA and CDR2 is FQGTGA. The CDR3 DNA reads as TGTGCCAGCAGTAGCGGGGGGGCCAGTGGCTACACCTTC. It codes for CASSSGGASGYTF.

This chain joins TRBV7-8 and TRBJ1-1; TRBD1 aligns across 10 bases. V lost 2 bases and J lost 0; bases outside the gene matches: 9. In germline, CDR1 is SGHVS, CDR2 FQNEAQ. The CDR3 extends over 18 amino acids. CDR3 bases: TGTGCCAGCAGCTTAAGCTCCGGGACAGGGGTCATGAACACTGAAGCTTTCTTT. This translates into CASSLSSGTGVMNTEAFF.

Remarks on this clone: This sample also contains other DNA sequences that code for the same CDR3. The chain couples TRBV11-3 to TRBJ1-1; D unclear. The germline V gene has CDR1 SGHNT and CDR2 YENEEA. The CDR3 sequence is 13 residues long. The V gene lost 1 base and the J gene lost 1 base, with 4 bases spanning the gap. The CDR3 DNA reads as TGTGCCAGCAGCTTAGGAGGGAACACTGAAGCTTTCTTT. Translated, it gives CASSLGGNTEAFF.

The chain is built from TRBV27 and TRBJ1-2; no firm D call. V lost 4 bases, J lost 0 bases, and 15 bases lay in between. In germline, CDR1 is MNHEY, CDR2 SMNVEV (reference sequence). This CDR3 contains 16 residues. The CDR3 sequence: CASSSGLTRSNYGYTF. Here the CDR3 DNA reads TGTGCCAGCAGTTCCGGACTGACTCGCTCTAACTATGGCTACACCTTC.

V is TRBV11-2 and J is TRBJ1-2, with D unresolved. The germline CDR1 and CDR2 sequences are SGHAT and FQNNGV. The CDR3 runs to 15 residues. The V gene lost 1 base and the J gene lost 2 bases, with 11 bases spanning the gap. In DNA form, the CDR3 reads TGTGCCAGCAGCTTAGGAGGATTCGAGAACTATGGCTACACCTTC. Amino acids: CASSLGGFENYGYTF. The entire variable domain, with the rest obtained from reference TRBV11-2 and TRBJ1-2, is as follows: EAGVAQSPRYKIIEKRQSVAFWCNPISGHATLYWYQQILGQGPKLLIQFQNNGVVDDSQLPKDRFSAERLKGVDSTLKIQPAKLEDSAVYLCASSLGGFENYGYTFGSGTRLTVV.

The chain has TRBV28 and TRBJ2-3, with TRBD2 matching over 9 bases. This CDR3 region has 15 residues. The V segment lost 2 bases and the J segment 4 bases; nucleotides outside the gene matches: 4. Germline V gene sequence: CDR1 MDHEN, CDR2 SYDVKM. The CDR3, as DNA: TGTGCCAGCAGTTTAGTGGGACTAGCAGCAGATACGCAGTATTTT. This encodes CASSLVGLAADTQYF.

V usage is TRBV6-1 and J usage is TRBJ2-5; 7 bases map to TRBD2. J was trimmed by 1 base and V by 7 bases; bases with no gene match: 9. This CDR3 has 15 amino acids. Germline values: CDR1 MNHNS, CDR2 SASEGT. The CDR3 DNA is TGTGCCAGCACATCCTTTACTAGCGCCCAAGAGACCCAGTACTTC. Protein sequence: CASTSFTSAQETQYF.

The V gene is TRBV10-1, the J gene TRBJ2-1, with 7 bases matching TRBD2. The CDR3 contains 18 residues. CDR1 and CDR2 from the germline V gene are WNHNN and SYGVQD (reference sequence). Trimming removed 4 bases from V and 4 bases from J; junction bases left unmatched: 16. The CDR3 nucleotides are TGCGCCAGCAGTGGTCCACCGCCCGGGACTAATGGGTACAATGAGCAGTTCTTC. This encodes CASSGPPPGTNGYNEQFF.

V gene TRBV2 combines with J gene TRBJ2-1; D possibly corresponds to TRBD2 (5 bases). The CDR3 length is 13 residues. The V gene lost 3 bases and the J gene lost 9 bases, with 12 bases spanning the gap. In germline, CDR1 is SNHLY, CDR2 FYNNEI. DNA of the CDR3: TGTGCCAGCAGTGAGGTGGGCCGGGGTGAGCAGTTCTTC. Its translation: CASSEVGRGEQFF.

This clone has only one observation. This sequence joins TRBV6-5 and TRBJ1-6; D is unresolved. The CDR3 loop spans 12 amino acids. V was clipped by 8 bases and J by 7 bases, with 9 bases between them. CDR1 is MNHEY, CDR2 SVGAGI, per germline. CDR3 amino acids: CASERGNSPLHF. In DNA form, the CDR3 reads TGTGCCAGCGAAAGAGGGAATTCACCCCTCCACTTT.